Below, 29 T cell receptor beta chains from the same sample are listed, as sequenced in a study of T cell responses to AZD1222 COVID-19 vaccine. Clones were sequenced by immunoSEQ multiplex PCR, and TCRdb holds only the in-frame ones, with some missing. The data show approximately 150,000 clones, with 90% seen just once and roughly 2.8% held by the top ten. The sequences come from peripheral blood, collected on day 0 of AZD1222 vaccination. The receptors were gathered from an adult in good health.

The chain is built from TRBV19 and TRBJ1-4; the D is unclear. This CDR3 is built from 14 residues. The V gene's germline CDR1 is LNHDA and CDR2 SQIVND (reference sequence). V dropped 5 bases and J dropped 5 bases, with 12 bases sitting between them. CDR3: CASSHHQSNEKLFF. The CDR3 region has the DNA TGTGCCAGTAGTCACCACCAGTCGAATGAAAAACTGTTTTTT.

The sample holds one count of this clone. The rearrangement uses TRBV7-3 and TRBJ2-7, with TRBD1 identical over 8 bases. CDR3 length equals 14 residues. The V and J ends lost 1 base and 6 bases, in that order; junction bases with no gene match: 5. CDR1 and CDR2 (germline): SGHTA, FQGTGA. This CDR3 reads CASSLKDRASEQYF. CDR3 coding DNA: TGTGCCAGCAGCTTAAAGGACAGGGCGAGCGAGCAGTACTTC.

V is TRBV28 and J is TRBJ2-2; 8 nucleotides align to TRBD2. V lost 6 bases and J lost 7; bases outside the gene matches: 10. CDR1 and CDR2 (germline): MDHEN, SYDVKM. The CDR3 spans 15 residues. The CDR3 here is CASSPSGGGSGELFF. CDR3 DNA: TGTGCCAGCAGCCCCAGCGGGGGTGGGAGCGGGGAGCTGTTTTTT.

The chain uses TRBV3-1 (or the pseudogene TRBV3-2) and TRBJ1-6, with TRBD1 as a possible D gene (5 bases). The germline V gene has CDR1 LGHDT and CDR2 YNNKEL (reference sequence). The CDR3 runs 14 residues. Trimming stripped 11 bases from V and 8 bases from J, with 19 bases between. The CDR3 reads CASASGWGDSPLHF. The CDR3 region has the DNA TGTGCCTCAGCTTCAGGTTGGGGGGATTCACCCCTCCACTTT.

This clone came up once. This chain connects TRBV4-3 to TRBJ2-7; TRBD1 might be the D (5 bases). The CDR3 is 13 amino acids. From germline, CDR1 is LGHNA and CDR2 YSLEER. V was pared by 0 bases and J by 3 bases, with 6 bases between. CDR3 region: CASSQEGLYEQYF. CDR3 DNA: TGCGCCAGCAGCCAAGAGGGGCTCTACGAGCAGTACTTC.

To note about this clone: At the DNA level, this CDR3 is encoded by other sequences in the same sample as well. The chain combines TRBV5-1 with TRBJ2-7; TRBD1 matches at 9 bases. The V gene's germline CDR1 is SGHRS and CDR2 YFSETQ. The length of the CDR3 is 15 residues. Losses at the gene ends were 1 base for V and 3 bases for J; bases not matched to a gene: 5. The CDR3 loop reads CASSLTGTGSYEQYF. The DNA for the CDR3 is TGCGCCAGCAGCTTGACCGGGACAGGGAGCTACGAGCAGTACTTC.

The chain uses TRBV5-4 and TRBJ2-1; the D call may be TRBD1 or TRBD2 (5 bases each). This CDR3 comprises 16 residues. Trimming removed 4 bases from V and 7 bases from J, with 21 bases in between. The germline V gene encodes CDR1 SGHNT and CDR2 YYREEE (reference sequence). CDR3 nucleotide sequence: TGTGCCAGCAGCGGATGGGACCTCGGGGCGGGTAATGAGCAGTTCTTC. It specifies CASSGWDLGAGNEQFF.

The chain couples TRBV7-8 to TRBJ1-1; D remains unclear. The CDR3 consists of 15 residues. The V end was cut by 0 bases, the J end by 2 bases, with 10 bases between. Germline V gene sequence: CDR1 SGHVS, CDR2 FQNEAQ. The DNA for the CDR3 is TGTGCCAGCAGCTTAGCGTGGGGTTCAAACACTGAAGCTTTCTTT. Translation: CASSLAWGSNTEAFF.

This chain joins TRBV6-2 or TRBV6-3 and TRBJ2-5, with unresolved D. V gave up 5 bases and J gave up 2 bases, with 6 bases separating them. The CDR3 sequence is 12 residues long. Germline V CDR1 and CDR2: MNHEY, SVGEGT. This CDR3 is CASSIIQETQYF. The CDR3 nucleotides are TGTGCCAGCAGTATAATACAAGAGACCCAGTACTTC.

The chain carries TRBV5-6 and TRBJ2-7, with D tentatively TRBD1 (6 bases). V lost 4 bases, J lost 5 bases, and 19 bases lay in between. Per the germline V gene, CDR1 is SGHDT and CDR2 is YYEEEE. The CDR3 length is 15 residues. The CDR3: CASSPGQGLSHEQYF. In nucleotides, the CDR3 is TGTGCCAGCAGCCCGGGGCAGGGGTTGAGTCACGAGCAGTACTTC.

The chain links TRBV6-5 to TRBJ1-2; possibly TRBD1 for D (5 bases). Germline values: CDR1 MNHEY, CDR2 SVGAGI. This CDR3 is 14 amino acids long. Trimming took off 6 bases at V and 7 bases at J, with 18 bases between the two ends. The CDR3: CASSPRDALSGYTF. The CDR3 DNA sequence: TGTGCCAGCAGCCCGCGGGACGCCCTCAGTGGCTACACCTTC.

The chain carries TRBV2 and TRBJ1-2, with 7 bases that match TRBD1. The CDR3 has 13 residues. V lost 6 bases and J lost 2; bases outside the gene matches: 3. The germline CDR1 and CDR2 sequences are SNHLY and FYNNEI. CDR3: CASRMTGNYGYTF. Here the CDR3 DNA reads TGTGCCAGCAGGATGACAGGGAACTATGGCTACACCTTC. Variable domain in full (rest from reference TRBV2 and TRBJ1-2): EPEVTQTPSHQVTQMGQEVILRCVPISNHLYFYWYRQILGQKVEFLVSFYNNEISEKSEIFDDQFSVERPDGSNFTLKIRSTKLEDSAMYFCASRMTGNYGYTFGSGTRLTVV.

The V and J genes are TRBV5-4 and TRBJ1-2, with D unclear. The germline gives CDR1 SGHNT, CDR2 YYREEE (reference sequence). This CDR3 contains 15 residues. The V end was cut by 0 bases, the J end by 2 bases, with 11 bases between. The CDR3 is CASSLERVGNYGYTF. For the CDR3, the DNA is TGTGCCAGCAGCTTGGAGAGGGTAGGGAACTATGGCTACACCTTC.

The chain links TRBV27 to TRBJ2-1; TRBD2 matches 7 bases. The J segment lost 5 bases and the V segment lost 4 bases, leaving 11 bases of the junction unmatched. CDR3 length: 16 amino acids. The V gene's germline CDR1 is MNHEY and CDR2 SMNVEV (reference sequence). The CDR3 nucleotides read TGTGCCAGCAGTTGGGGGGGACTAAAACCGCACAATGAGCAGTTCTTC. This encodes CASSWGGLKPHNEQFF.

The rearrangement links TRBV6-2 or TRBV6-3 to TRBJ1-5; no clear D gene. Between the trimmed V and J ends, which lost 5 bases and 6 bases, there was a span of 8 bases. Germline lookup yields CDR1 MNHEY and CDR2 SVGEGT. The CDR3 length is 12 residues. The CDR3 sequence is CASSRGVQPQHF. As DNA, the CDR3 is TGTGCCAGCAGTCGCGGGGTTCAGCCCCAGCATTTT.

The chain recombines TRBV12-5 with TRBJ1-5; unclear D gene. Trimming removed 6 bases from V and 9 bases from J, with 6 bases in between. Germline values: CDR1 LGHNT, CDR2 FRNRAP. The CDR3 is 10 residues long. The CDR3 protein is CASGGSPQHF. The CDR3 DNA reads TGTGCTAGTGGGGGCTCGCCCCAGCATTTT.

The V and J genes are TRBV25-1 and TRBJ2-5, with TRBD1 matching over 7 bases. The V gene end was trimmed by 5 bases and the J gene end by 4 bases; junction bases not matched to a gene: 7. Germline assignment: CDR1 MGHDK and CDR2 SYGVNS. The CDR3 covers 14 residues. CDR3 residues: CASSLGQARETQYF. CDR3 bases: TGTGCCAGCAGTCTTGGACAGGCTCGAGAGACCCAGTACTTC.

The rearrangement joins TRBV11-2 to TRBJ1-2; possible D gene TRBD1, 6 bases. Germline CDR1 is SGHAT and CDR2 is FQNNGV. V was trimmed by 4 bases and J by 4 bases, leaving 16 bases between them. This CDR3 comprises 15 residues. The CDR3 sequence: CASSSPPGDVYGYTF. As DNA, the CDR3 is TGTGCCAGCAGCTCGCCCCCAGGGGACGTCTATGGCTACACCTTC. Using reference TRBV11-2 and TRBJ1-2 for the parts outside the CDR3, the full variable domain is EAGVAQSPRYKIIEKRQSVAFWCNPISGHATLYWYQQILGQGPKLLIQFQNNGVVDDSQLPKDRFSAERLKGVDSTLKIQPAKLEDSAVYLCASSSPPGDVYGYTFGSGTRLTVV.

The gene calls are TRBV19 and TRBJ2-2; 9 bases match TRBD2. Germline V lookup: CDR1 LNHDA, CDR2 SQIVND (reference sequence). This CDR3 has 15 residues. The trim removed 1 base at V and 4 bases at J, leaving 1 base unmatched. Written as DNA, the CDR3 is TGTGCCAGTAGTATAGGCGGGGGGGCCACCGGGGAGCTGTTTTTT. Protein sequence: CASSIGGGATGELFF.

The rearrangement uses TRBV27 and TRBJ1-3, with 8 bases matching TRBD1. Germline V gene lookup returns CDR1 MNHEY and CDR2 SMNVEV (reference sequence). The CDR3 runs 16 residues. V lost 9 bases to trimming and J lost 11 bases; unmatched junction nucleotides: 21. Here the CDR3 DNA reads TGTGCCAGACCAGGGGGCTTAATATTATTTGCGAGTGCCATATATTTT. As protein: CARPGGLILFASAIYF.

The V call is TRBV7-2, the J call TRBJ2-7; 9 bases are shared with TRBD2. Trimming removed 5 bases from V and 4 bases from J; junction bases left unmatched: 6. Looked up from germline, CDR1 is SGHTA and CDR2 is FQGNSA. This CDR3 is built from 14 residues. CDR3: CASSRGGAVYEQYF. CDR3 bases: TGTGCCAGCAGCCGCGGGGGGGCCGTATACGAGCAGTACTTC.

The chain carries TRBV7-6 and TRBJ2-1; 9 nucleotides align to TRBD2. J lost 8 bases, V lost 1 base, and 9 bases had no gene match. The germline CDR1 and CDR2 sequences are SGHVS and FNYEAQ. The CDR3 contains 16 residues. The CDR3 loop reads CASSLGSSGARDEQFF. For the CDR3, the DNA is TGTGCCAGCAGCTTAGGCTCTAGCGGGGCCAGGGATGAGCAGTTCTTC. The whole variable domain, filled in from reference TRBV7-6 and TRBJ2-1, reads GAGVSQSPRYKVTKRGQDVALRCDPISGHVSLYWYRQALGQGPEFLTYFNYEAQQDKSGLPNDRFSAERPEGSISTLTIQRTEQRDSAMYRCASSLGSSGARDEQFFGPGTRLTVL.

The genes are TRBV21-1 and TRBJ2-7; TRBD2, the table's D call, was not compared with the DNA. TRBV21-1 is recorded as a pseudogene. This CDR3 spans 15 amino acids. The CDR3 reads CASSTRGGQSYEQYF. The CDR3 coding sequence is TGTGCCAGCAGCACCCGGGGGGGACAGAGCTACGAGCAGTACTTC.

The chain uses TRBV6-2 or TRBV6-3 and TRBJ2-4, with 10 positions matching TRBD2. Germline V lookup: CDR1 MNHEY, CDR2 SVGEGT. J was trimmed by 0 bases and V by 2 bases; bases with no gene match: 13. The CDR3 runs 20 residues. The CDR3 protein is CASSYTTGASGGLAKNIQYF. The CDR3 nucleotides read TGTGCCAGCAGTTACACCACCGGCGCTAGCGGGGGTTTAGCCAAAAACATTCAGTACTTC.

The rearrangement links TRBV5-1 to TRBJ1-4, with a weak D call TRBD1 (5 bases). Trimming took 4 bases from V and 1 from J, leaving 14 bases between them. The CDR3 spans 16 residues. Germline assignment: CDR1 SGHRS and CDR2 YFSETQ. The CDR3 reads CASSLGPTGTNEKLFF. The DNA for the CDR3 is TGCGCCAGCAGCCTGGGGCCCACGGGAACTAATGAAAAACTGTTTTTT.

This clone came up once. The chain employs TRBV30 and TRBJ2-1; D unclear. This CDR3 contains 13 residues. V lost 7 bases, J lost 4 bases, and 14 bases lay in between. Germline lookup yields CDR1 GTSNPN and CDR2 SVGIG (reference sequence). The CDR3 sequence: CASPGGDYNEQFF. CDR3 coding DNA: TGTGCCTCCCCGGGTGGGGATTACAATGAGCAGTTCTTC. Full variable domain (missing parts from reference TRBV30 and TRBJ2-1): SQTIHQWPATLVQPVGSPLSLECTVEGTSNPNLYWYRQAAGRGLQLLFYSVGIGQISSEVPQNLSASRPQDRQFILSSKKLLLSDSGFYLCASPGGDYNEQFFGPGTRLTVL.

This rearrangement joins TRBV7-3 to TRBJ2-3; 7 bases agree with TRBD2. Trimming took 2 bases from V and 0 from J; bases not matched to a gene: 2. The CDR3 runs to 15 residues. The germline gives CDR1 SGHTA, CDR2 FQGTGA. In DNA, the CDR3 is TGTGCCAGCAGCTTAGCGCGGGAGAGCACAGATACGCAGTATTTT. Its translation is CASSLARESTDTQYF. Complete variable domain (other parts from reference TRBV7-3 and TRBJ2-3): GAGVSQTPSNKVTEKGKYVELRCDPISGHTALYWYRQSLGQGPEFLIYFQGTGAADDSGLPNDRFFAVRPEGSVSTLKIQRTERGDSAVYLCASSLARESTDTQYFGPGTRLTVL.

This clone has just a few counts. The gene calls are TRBV11-2 and TRBJ2-3; 11 nucleotides align to TRBD2. With 6 bases clipped from V and 3 bases from J, the junction kept 17 bases outside the gene matches. This CDR3 has 19 amino acids. In germline, CDR1 is SGHAT, CDR2 FQNNGV. The CDR3 is CASRPISGRGLAVTDTQYF. In DNA, the CDR3 is TGTGCCAGCAGACCAATTAGCGGCCGGGGACTAGCGGTTACAGATACGCAGTATTTT.

The gene calls are TRBV25-1 and TRBJ2-7; 7 bases line up with TRBD1. Germline trimming cut 7 bases from V and 0 bases from J; bases unmatched to any gene: 3. Germline CDR1 MGHDK, CDR2 SYGVNS. This CDR3 region has 13 residues. The CDR3 DNA sequence: TGTGCCAGCATCGGGACAGACTCCTACGAGCAGTACTTC. It codes for CASIGTDSYEQYF.